This T cell receptor beta chain is drawn from a study of Graves' ophthalmopathy and Graves' hyperthyroidism. The study's findings and limits: Blood contained most expanded thyroid clonotypes exceeding 0.001 frequency.

This clonotype appeared a few times. What it recognizes is unknown. Sampling about 10 ml of fresh peripheral blood provided the PBMCs. As the template, RNA transcripts were used to amplify TCR beta CDR3 regions. HTBI-primed RT-PCR formed the first round, and a multiplex PCR formed the second. MiXCR was run by TCRdb on the multiplex PCR reads, yielding one entry per CDR3 protein. The data show 660,000 or so distinct CDR3 sequences, roughly 41% seen once. Germline V gene sequence: CDR1 GTSNPN, CDR2 SVGIG (reference sequence). V trimming: 2 bases; J trimming: 0 bases; junction bases outside the gene matches: 6. This CDR3 has 15 residues.

The chain is built from TRBV30 and TRBJ1-1, with TRBD1 matching 7 bases. The sequence was collected from an adult man with Graves' ophthalmopathy. The sequenced material came from peripheral blood. The CDR3 coding sequence is TGTGCCTGGAGTCCCCCCAGGGGGGTGAACACTGAAGCTTTCTTT. This gives the protein CAWSPPRGVNTEAFF.